These 23 T cell receptor beta chains originate from one sample sequenced in a study of blood T cell repertoires in COVID-19. Assay used: immunoSEQ multiplex PCR; TCRdb lists only in-frame clones, some missing. The sample has under 170,000 clones, 75% to 90% seen once. The source material was peripheral blood. All receptors derive from a woman aged 55-69 years with active or convalescent COVID-19.

The genes are TRBV10-3 and TRBJ1-2; TRBD1 matches at 7 bases. The CDR3 runs 18 residues. With V trimmed by 0 bases and J by 4 bases, 14 bases remained unmatched. Germline values: CDR1 ENHRY, CDR2 SYGVKD. CDR3 in DNA: TGTGCCATCAGTGAGTCGGAACTACAGGGGATTTTTGGCTATGGCTACACCTTC. Amino acid sequence: CAISESELQGIFGYGYTF.

V and J are TRBV6-5 and TRBJ1-5, with D possibly TRBD1 on 6 matching bases. Trimming took off 0 bases at V and 7 bases at J, with 13 bases between the two ends. CDR1 and CDR2 from the germline V gene are MNHEY and SVGAGI. The length of the CDR3 is 15 residues. CDR3 nucleotides: TGTGCCAGCAGTTACTCCTACAGGGCTGGCCAGCCCCAGCATTTT. Translated: CASSYSYRAGQPQHF.

The CDR3 spells CSVEQTDTQYF. The CDR3 DNA reads as TGCAGCGTTGAACAAACAGATACGCAGTATTTT. V and J are TRBV29-1 and TRBJ2-3; D gene unclear. V was clipped by 2 bases and J by 3 bases, with 3 bases between them. Germline V lookup: CDR1 SQVTM, CDR2 ANQGSEA. The CDR3 totals 11 residues.

J is TRBJ1-6 and V is TRBV11-2; the match to TRBD1 covers 7 bases. The length of the CDR3 is 15 residues. Germline V CDR1 and CDR2: SGHAT, FQNNGV. V dropped 4 bases and J dropped 9; count of bases not matched to a gene: 9. CDR3 in DNA: TGTGCCAGCAGCTCGCAGACAGGGCTAGGTTCACCCCTCCACTTT. Amino acid sequence: CASSSQTGLGSPLHF.

This sequence joins TRBV6-5 and TRBJ2-5; 8 nucleotides match TRBD2. Germline CDR1 and CDR2: MNHEY and SVGAGI. CDR3 length: 12 amino acids. V dropped 9 bases and J dropped 4; count of bases not matched to a gene: 4. The CDR3: CASTSGRETQYF. The CDR3 bases are TGTGCCAGTACTAGCGGTAGAGAGACCCAGTACTTC.

The chain links TRBV6-5 to TRBJ1-1; D is possibly TRBD1 (6 bases). Trimming took 4 bases from V and 3 from J, leaving 18 bases between them. CDR1 and CDR2 from the germline V gene are MNHEY and SVGAGI. CDR3 length: 16 residues. In DNA form, the CDR3 reads TGTGCCAGCAGTTCCCGACAGGCACGGGTCGACACTGAAGCTTTCTTT. Its protein is CASSSRQARVDTEAFF.

The rearrangement uses TRBV29-1 and TRBJ2-2, with TRBD1 matching over 11 bases. This CDR3 spans 15 amino acids. From germline, CDR1 is SQVTM and CDR2 ANQGSEA. V shed 6 bases and J 5 bases; nucleotides not matched to a gene: 8. This CDR3 reads CSVGGQGAETGELFF. The CDR3 nucleotides read TGCAGCGTAGGAGGACAGGGGGCCGAGACCGGGGAGCTGTTTTTT.

V and J are TRBV21-1 and TRBJ1-5; the table names TRBD1, a call not compared with the DNA. TRBV21-1 is flagged as a pseudogene. The CDR3 contains 15 residues. CDR3 bases: TGTGCCAGCAGCAAAGTTCCAGGCCGCAGCCAGCCCCAGCATTTT. Translating gives CASSKVPGRSQPQHF.

The table lists this clone with a count of one. The V gene is TRBV12-3 or TRBV12-4, the J gene TRBJ1-1, with TRBD1 identical over 7 bases. The length of the CDR3 is 13 residues. Unmatched junction bases numbered 8, after V lost 6 bases and J lost 7 bases. The CDR3 region has the DNA TGTGCCAGCAGCCCGGGACAGACTTATGAAGCTTTCTTT. This gives the protein CASSPGQTYEAFF.

In DNA, the CDR3 is TGTGCCAGCAGCTTACAGCTCCCGACCACTGAAGCTTTCTTT. Encoded protein: CASSLQLPTTEAFF. This sequence joins TRBV6-5 and TRBJ1-1; the D is unclear. There are 14 residues in the CDR3. Trimming left V 6 bases short and J 4 bases short, with 15 bases between. Germline V gene sequence: CDR1 MNHEY, CDR2 SVGAGI.

The rearrangement uses TRBV4-1 and TRBJ1-5; a possible D gene is TRBD1 (6 bases). V shed 0 bases and J shed 6 bases, with 18 bases lying between them. Germline CDR1 MGHRA, CDR2 YSYEKL. This CDR3 contains 17 residues. The CDR3 sequence: CASSQETGTGFGQPQHF. As DNA, the CDR3 is TGCGCCAGCAGCCAAGAAACCGGTACAGGGTTCGGTCAGCCCCAGCATTTT.

This clone was recorded once. The V and J genes are TRBV6-5 and TRBJ2-2; D remains unclear. The V gene's germline CDR1 is MNHEY and CDR2 SVGAGI. Trimming removed 2 bases at V and 4 bases at J, with 11 bases between. The CDR3 spans 15 residues. DNA of the CDR3: TGTGCCAGCAGTTACGCCTATTCCGGCACCGGGGAGCTGTTTTTT. Residues: CASSYAYSGTGELFF.

V is TRBV9 and J is TRBJ1-5, with D maybe TRBD1 (5 bases). Germline-derived CDR1 and CDR2 are SGDLS and YYNGEE. V lost 5 bases, J lost 0 bases, and 12 bases lay in between. The CDR3 is 15 residues long. The CDR3 is CASSIDSYSNQPQHF. CDR3 coding DNA: TGTGCCAGCAGTATCGACAGTTATAGCAATCAGCCCCAGCATTTT.

This chain joins TRBV5-4 and TRBJ1-2; the D gene is possibly TRBD1 (5 bases). Germline V gene sequence: CDR1 SGHNT, CDR2 YYREEE (reference sequence). The CDR3 is 15 amino acids. Trimming took 0 bases from V and 8 from J, leaving 17 bases between them. The CDR3 nucleotides are TGTGCCAGCAGCTTGGTCGCAGGGCCAACTGAGGGCTACACCTTC. Translation: CASSLVAGPTEGYTF.

The V call is TRBV6-5, the J call TRBJ1-5, with 7 bases matching TRBD1. With V trimmed by 8 bases and J by 8 bases, 6 bases remained unmatched. The CDR3 is made up of 12 amino acids. Germline V gene data show CDR1 as MNHEY and CDR2 as SVGAGI. The CDR3 coding sequence is TGTGCCAGCCGACAGGGAAGGGAGCCCCAGCATTTT. This codes for CASRQGREPQHF.

The table lists this clone with a few counts. J is TRBJ1-3 and V is TRBV7-2; D may be TRBD1 (5 bases). CDR1 is SGHTA and CDR2 is FQGNSA in the germline V gene. The CDR3 contains 14 residues. With 3 bases removed from V and 4 bases from J, the gap between germline ends came to 10 bases. The DNA for the CDR3 is TGTGCCAGCAGCTTGTGGGGGGTGGGAAACACCATATATTTT. This gives the protein CASSLWGVGNTIYF.

The rearrangement joins TRBV5-6 to TRBJ1-1; no clear D. From germline, CDR1 is SGHDT and CDR2 YYEEEE. The CDR3 contains 17 residues. V was clipped by 4 bases and J by 2 bases, with 21 bases between them. This CDR3 is CASSPLLWGGSNTEAFF. In DNA form, the CDR3 reads TGTGCCAGCAGCCCTTTACTTTGGGGAGGAAGCAACACTGAAGCTTTCTTT.

The rearrangement joins TRBV18 to TRBJ1-1; 10 nucleotides align to TRBD1. This CDR3 comprises 14 residues. Per the germline V gene, CDR1 is KGHSH and CDR2 is LQKENI. The V and J ends lost 3 bases and 5 bases, in that order; junction bases with no gene match: 3. CDR3 nucleotides: TGTGCCAGCTCACCGGGACAGGGGCTGACTGAAGCTTTCTTT. This sequence encodes CASSPGQGLTEAFF.

This clone was picked up one time. The genes are TRBV5-1 and TRBJ2-3, with 8 bases lining up with TRBD2. V was clipped by 5 bases and J by 1 base; unmatched bases: 0. The V gene's germline CDR1 is SGHRS and CDR2 YFSETQ. The CDR3 runs to 13 residues. CDR3 protein: CASSSGGTDTQYF. In nucleotides, the CDR3 is TGCGCCAGCAGTAGCGGGGGCACAGATACGCAGTATTTT.

This clone was recorded once. The J gene is TRBJ2-2, the V gene TRBV6-5, with 8 bases that match TRBD2. J was trimmed by 5 bases and V by 10 bases; bases with no gene match: 12. The CDR3 runs 15 residues. Germline-derived CDR1 and CDR2 are MNHEY and SVGAGI. CDR3 amino acids: CATLLPGGGTGELFF. The DNA of the CDR3 is TGTGCCACCCTCCTCCCTGGCGGGGGGACCGGGGAGCTGTTTTTT.

The V and J genes are TRBV6-5 and TRBJ1-2; 12 bases are a match to TRBD1. The V gene end was trimmed by 6 bases and the J gene end by 6 bases; junction bases not matched to a gene: 5. Germline V gives CDR1 MNHEY, CDR2 SVGAGI. The CDR3 contains 14 residues. The CDR3 here is CASSTGTGGDGYTF. The CDR3 DNA follows: TGTGCCAGCAGCACCGGGACAGGGGGCGATGGCTACACCTTC.

The rearrangement joins TRBV11-1 to TRBJ2-3, with D unresolved. Germline-derived CDR1 and CDR2 are SGHAT and FQDESV (reference sequence). This CDR3 has 11 amino acids. V was clipped by 6 bases and J by 9 bases, with 10 bases between them. The CDR3 region has the DNA TGTGCCAGCAGTCTTCAGTGGACGCAGTATTTT. Encoded protein: CASSLQWTQYF.

This clone showed up just once. The CDR3 DNA sequence: TGTGCCAGCAGCGGGTGGGGGGAGAGCTCCTACAATGAGCAGTTCTTC. This translates into CASSGWGESSYNEQFF. The chain uses TRBV9 and TRBJ2-1; tentative D call: TRBD2 (6 bases). Germline assignment: CDR1 SGDLS and CDR2 YYNGEE. Trimming stripped 3 bases from V and 0 bases from J, with 13 bases between. This CDR3 comprises 16 residues.